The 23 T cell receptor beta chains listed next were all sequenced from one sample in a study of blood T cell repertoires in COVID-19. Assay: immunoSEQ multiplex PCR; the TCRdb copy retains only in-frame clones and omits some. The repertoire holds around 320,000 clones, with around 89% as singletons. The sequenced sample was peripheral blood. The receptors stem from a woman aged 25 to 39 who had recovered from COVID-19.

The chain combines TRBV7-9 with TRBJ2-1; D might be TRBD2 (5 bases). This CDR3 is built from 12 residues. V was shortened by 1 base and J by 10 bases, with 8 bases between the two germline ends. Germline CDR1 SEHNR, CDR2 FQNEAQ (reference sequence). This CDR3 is CASSLEVAEQFF. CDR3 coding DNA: TGTGCCAGCAGCTTAGAGGTAGCGGAGCAGTTCTTC. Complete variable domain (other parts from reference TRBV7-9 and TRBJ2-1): DTGVSQNPRHKITKRGQNVTFRCDPISEHNRLYWYRQTLGQGPEFLTYFQNEAQLEKSRLLSDRFSAERPKGSFSTLEIQRTEQGDSAMYLCASSLEVAEQFFGPGTRLTVL.

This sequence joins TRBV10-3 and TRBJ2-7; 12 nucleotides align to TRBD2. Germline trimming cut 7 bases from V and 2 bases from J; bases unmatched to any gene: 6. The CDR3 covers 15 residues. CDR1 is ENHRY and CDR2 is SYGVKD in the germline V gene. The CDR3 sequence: CAITATSGGPYEQYF. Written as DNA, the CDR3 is TGTGCCATCACCGCGACTAGCGGGGGCCCCTACGAGCAGTACTTC.

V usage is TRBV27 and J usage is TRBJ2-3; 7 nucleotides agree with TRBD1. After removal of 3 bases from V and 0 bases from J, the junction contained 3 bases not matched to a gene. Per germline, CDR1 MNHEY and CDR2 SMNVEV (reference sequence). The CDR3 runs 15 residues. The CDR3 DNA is TGTGCCAGCAGTTTCGCGGACAGGAGCACAGATACGCAGTATTTT. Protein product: CASSFADRSTDTQYF.

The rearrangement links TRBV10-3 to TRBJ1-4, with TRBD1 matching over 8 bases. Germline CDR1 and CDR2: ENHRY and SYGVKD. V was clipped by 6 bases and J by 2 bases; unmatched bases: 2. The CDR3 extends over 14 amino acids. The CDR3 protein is CAIRGTGTNEKLFF. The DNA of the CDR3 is TGTGCCATCAGGGGGACAGGTACTAATGAAAAACTGTTTTTT.

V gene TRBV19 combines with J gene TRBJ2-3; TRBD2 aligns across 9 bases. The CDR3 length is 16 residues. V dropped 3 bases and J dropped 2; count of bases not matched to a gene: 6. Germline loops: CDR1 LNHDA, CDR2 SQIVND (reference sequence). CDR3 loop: CASSISGGRVTDTQYF. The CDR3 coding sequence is TGTGCCAGTAGTATTAGCGGGGGCAGGGTCACAGATACGCAGTATTTT.

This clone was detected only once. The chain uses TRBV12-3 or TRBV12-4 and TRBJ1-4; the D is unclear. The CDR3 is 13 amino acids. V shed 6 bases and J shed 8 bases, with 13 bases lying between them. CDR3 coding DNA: TGTGCCAGCAGGTTTAGGAGGGAAGAAAAACTGTTTTTT. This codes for CASRFRREEKLFF.

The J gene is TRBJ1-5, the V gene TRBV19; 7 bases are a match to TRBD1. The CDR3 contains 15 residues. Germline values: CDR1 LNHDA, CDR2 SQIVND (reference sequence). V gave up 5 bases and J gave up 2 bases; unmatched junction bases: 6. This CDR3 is CASSSRGTGNQPQHF. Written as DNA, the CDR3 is TGTGCCAGTAGTTCACGGGGGACAGGCAATCAGCCCCAGCATTTT.

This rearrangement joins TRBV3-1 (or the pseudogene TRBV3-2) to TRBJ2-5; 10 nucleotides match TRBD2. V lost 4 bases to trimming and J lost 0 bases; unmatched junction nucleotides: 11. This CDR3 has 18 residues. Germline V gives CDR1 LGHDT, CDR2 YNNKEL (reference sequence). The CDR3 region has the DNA TGTGCCAGCAGCCTCCGGACTAGCGGAAAATTGTACCAAGAGACCCAGTACTTC. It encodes CASSLRTSGKLYQETQYF.

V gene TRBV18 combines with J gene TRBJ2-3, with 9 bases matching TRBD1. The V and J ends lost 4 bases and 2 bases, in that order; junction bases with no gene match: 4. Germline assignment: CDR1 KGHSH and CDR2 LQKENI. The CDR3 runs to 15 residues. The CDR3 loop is CASSHGTGHTDTQYF. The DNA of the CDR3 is TGTGCCAGCTCACACGGGACAGGGCACACAGATACGCAGTATTTT.

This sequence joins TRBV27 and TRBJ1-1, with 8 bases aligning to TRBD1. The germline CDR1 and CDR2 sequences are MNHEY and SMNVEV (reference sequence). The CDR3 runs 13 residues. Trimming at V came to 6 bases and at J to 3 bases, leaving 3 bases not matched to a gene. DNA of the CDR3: TGTGCCAGCAGAGGACAGGGCTACACTGAAGCTTTCTTT. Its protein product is CASRGQGYTEAFF.

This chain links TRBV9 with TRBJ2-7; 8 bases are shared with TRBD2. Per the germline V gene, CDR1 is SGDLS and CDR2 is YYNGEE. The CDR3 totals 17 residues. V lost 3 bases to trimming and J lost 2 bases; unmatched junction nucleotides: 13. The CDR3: CASSDGRGGGPAYEQYF. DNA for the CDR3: TGTGCCAGCAGCGACGGGAGGGGCGGGGGCCCCGCCTACGAGCAGTACTTC.

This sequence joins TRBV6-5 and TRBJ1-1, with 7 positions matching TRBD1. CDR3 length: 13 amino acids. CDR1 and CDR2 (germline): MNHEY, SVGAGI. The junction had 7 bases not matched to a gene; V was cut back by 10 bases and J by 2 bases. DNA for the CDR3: TGTGCCACCAGAACAGGGGTCAACACTGAAGCTTTCTTT. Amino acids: CATRTGVNTEAFF.

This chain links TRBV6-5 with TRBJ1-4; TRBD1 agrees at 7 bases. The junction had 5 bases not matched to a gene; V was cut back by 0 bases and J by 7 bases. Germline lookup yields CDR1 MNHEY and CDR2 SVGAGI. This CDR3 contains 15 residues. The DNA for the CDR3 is TGTGCCAGCAGTTACTCGTCAGGGGGAACTGAAAAACTGTTTTTT. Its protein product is CASSYSSGGTEKLFF.

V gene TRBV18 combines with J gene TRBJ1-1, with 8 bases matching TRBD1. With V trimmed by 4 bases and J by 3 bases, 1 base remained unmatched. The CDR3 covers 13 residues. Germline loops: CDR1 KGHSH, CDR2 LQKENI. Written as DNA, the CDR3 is TGTGCCAGCTCACTGGGACAGGACACTGAAGCTTTCTTT. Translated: CASSLGQDTEAFF.

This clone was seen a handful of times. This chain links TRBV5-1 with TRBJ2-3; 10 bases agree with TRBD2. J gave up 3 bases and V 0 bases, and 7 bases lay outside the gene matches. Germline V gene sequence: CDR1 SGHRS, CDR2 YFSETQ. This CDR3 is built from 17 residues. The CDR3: CASSLAYSLAGTDTQYF. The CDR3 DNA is TGCGCCAGCAGCTTGGCCTATTCACTAGCGGGGACAGATACGCAGTATTTT.

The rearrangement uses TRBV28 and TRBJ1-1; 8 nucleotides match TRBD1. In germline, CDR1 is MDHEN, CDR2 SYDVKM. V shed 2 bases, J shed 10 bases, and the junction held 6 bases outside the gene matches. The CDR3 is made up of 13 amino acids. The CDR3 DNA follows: TGTGCCAGCAGTTTAAGCAGGGGGCGAGGAGCTTTCTTT. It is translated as CASSLSRGRGAFF.

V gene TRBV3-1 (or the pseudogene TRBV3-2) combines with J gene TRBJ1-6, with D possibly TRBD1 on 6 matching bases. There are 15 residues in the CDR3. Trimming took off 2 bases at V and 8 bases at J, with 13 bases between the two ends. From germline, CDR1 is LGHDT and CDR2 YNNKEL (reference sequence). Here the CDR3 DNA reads TGTGCCAGCAGCCAAAGAACAGGGAACGATTCACCCCTCCACTTT. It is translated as CASSQRTGNDSPLHF.

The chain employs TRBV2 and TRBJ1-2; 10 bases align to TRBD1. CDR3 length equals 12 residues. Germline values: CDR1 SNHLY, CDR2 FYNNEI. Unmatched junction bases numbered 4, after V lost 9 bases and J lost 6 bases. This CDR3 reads CARTGQGNGYTF. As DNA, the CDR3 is TGTGCCAGGACGGGACAGGGGAATGGCTACACCTTC.

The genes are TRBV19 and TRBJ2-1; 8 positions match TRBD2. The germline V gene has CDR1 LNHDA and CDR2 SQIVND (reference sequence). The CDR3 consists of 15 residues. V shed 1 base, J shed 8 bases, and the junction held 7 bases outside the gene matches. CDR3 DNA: TGTGCCAGTAGTATAGGAGCGGGGGCTTTGGATGAGCAGTTCTTC. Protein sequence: CASSIGAGALDEQFF.

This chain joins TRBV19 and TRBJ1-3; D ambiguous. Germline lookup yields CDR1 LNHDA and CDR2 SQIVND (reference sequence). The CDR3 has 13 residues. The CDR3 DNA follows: TGTGTGTCATCCGGTTACTCTGGAAACACCATATATTTT. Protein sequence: CVSSGYSGNTIYF.

The CDR3 protein is CSVRQGNEQFF. The CDR3, as DNA: TGCAGCGTCAGACAGGGCAATGAGCAGTTCTTC. The chain has TRBV29-1 and TRBJ2-1, with 7 bases that match TRBD1. In germline, CDR1 is SQVTM, CDR2 ANQGSEA. Trimming removed 6 bases from V and 6 bases from J; junction bases left unmatched: 2. The CDR3 is made up of 11 amino acids.

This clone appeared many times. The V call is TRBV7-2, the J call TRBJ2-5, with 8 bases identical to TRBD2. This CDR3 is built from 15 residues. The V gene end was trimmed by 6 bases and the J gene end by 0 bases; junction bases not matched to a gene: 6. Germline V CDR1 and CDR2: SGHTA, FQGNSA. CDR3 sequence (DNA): TGTGCCAGCAGAAAGCGGGGGAGGCACCAAGAGACCCAGTACTTC. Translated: CASRKRGRHQETQYF.

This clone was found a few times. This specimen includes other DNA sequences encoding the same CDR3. Here the CDR3 reads CASSELAGGPDTQYF. The CDR3 region has the DNA TGTGCCAGCAGTGAACTAGCGGGGGGGCCGGATACGCAGTATTTT. V is TRBV6-1 and J is TRBJ2-3, with 12 bases identical to TRBD2. V trimming: 2 bases; J trimming: 6 bases; junction bases outside the gene matches: 3. The CDR3 spans 15 residues. CDR1 and CDR2 (germline): MNHNS, SASEGT.